The 9 T cell receptor beta chains listed next were all sequenced from one sample in a study of CD8 T cells in Susac syndrome. Reverse transcription used about 0.45 to 1 ug RNA and random hexamers. TCRdb fed the immunoSEQ multiplex PCR reads into MiXCR, producing one record per CDR3 protein. The data show around 120,000 distinct CDR3 sequences, 85% to 95% seen once. Sequencing was carried out using CD4+ T cells from PBMCs. These receptors were collected from a human donor with multiple sclerosis.

Points on this clonotype: This is likely a read error, given that the CDR3 carries no conserved phenylalanine or tryptophan at its end. The DNA is left out, because the CDR3 cannot be placed on it with certainty; the CDR3 is given as TCRdb lists it. The chain has TRBV7-2 and TRBJ2-1; the tabulated D call, TRBD1, remains unverified against the DNA. The germline gives CDR1 SGHTA, CDR2 FQGNSA. The CDR3 region is 15 residues in length, termini included. The chain's CDR3 is CASSLVSVGTELPTL.

Written as DNA, the CDR3 is TGCGCCAGCAGCCAAGGCGGGGGGCGGGGGGAGACCCAGTACTTC. Amino acids: CASSQGGGRGETQYF. The J gene is TRBJ2-5, the V gene TRBV4-3, with TRBD2 matching over 8 bases. CDR3 length: 15 residues. Germline V gives CDR1 LGHNA, CDR2 YSLEER. The V segment lost 1 base and the J segment 5 bases; nucleotides outside the gene matches: 6.

The J gene is TRBJ2-3, the V gene TRBV7-3; the match to TRBD2 covers 8 bases. Germline assignment: CDR1 SGHTA and CDR2 FQGTGA. The CDR3 length is 17 residues. J gave up 1 base and V 7 bases, and 13 bases lay outside the gene matches. The CDR3 sequence: CASTLGGAGGGTDTQYF. For the CDR3, the DNA is TGTGCCAGCACCCTCGGTGGAGCCGGGGGGGGCACAGATACGCAGTATTTT. Full variable domain (rest looked up from reference TRBV7-3 and TRBJ2-3): GAGVSQTPSNKVTEKGKYVELRCDPISGHTALYWYRQSLGQGPEFLIYFQGTGAADDSGLPNDRFFAVRPEGSVSTLKIQRTERGDSAVYLCASTLGGAGGGTDTQYFGPGTRLTVL.

This rearrangement joins TRBV6-1 to TRBJ2-3; perhaps TRBD1 as D (6 bases). Trimming removed 4 bases at V and 1 base at J, with 15 bases between. The CDR3 runs to 16 residues. Per the germline V gene, CDR1 is MNHNS and CDR2 is SASEGT. The CDR3 sequence is CASSVQSRGGTDTQYF. DNA of the CDR3: TGTGCCAGCAGTGTACAATCCAGGGGCGGCACAGATACGCAGTATTTT.

The J gene is TRBJ1-2, the V gene TRBV12-3 or TRBV12-4, with 9 bases identical to TRBD1. The CDR3 contains 13 residues. The trim removed 2 bases at V and 7 bases at J, leaving 2 bases unmatched. The chain's CDR3 is CASSLTQGAGYTF. CDR3 DNA: TGTGCCAGCAGTTTAACACAGGGGGCTGGCTACACCTTC.

This sequence joins TRBV4-3 and TRBJ1-5; weak D call: TRBD1 (5 bases). CDR3 length: 15 residues. Germline loops: CDR1 LGHNA, CDR2 YSLEER. V lost 0 bases to trimming and J lost 5 bases, with 11 bases between them. CDR3 DNA: TGCGCCAGCAGCCAAGATTCGGGGGAAGATCAGCCCCAGCATTTT. Translating it yields CASSQDSGEDQPQHF.

The chain combines TRBV6-6 with TRBJ2-3; D perhaps matches TRBD1 (6 bases). The CDR3 runs to 13 residues. Germline lookup yields CDR1 MNHNY and CDR2 SVGAGI (reference sequence). V lost 6 bases to trimming and J lost 2 bases, with 9 bases between them. This chain's CDR3 is CASRGAVTDTQYF. The CDR3 nucleotides read TGTGCCAGCAGGGGGGCAGTCACAGATACGCAGTATTTT.

The chain is built from TRBV20-1 and TRBJ2-1; 9 nucleotides match TRBD2. The J segment lost 4 bases and the V segment lost 6 bases, leaving 13 bases of the junction unmatched. The CDR3 loop spans 16 amino acids. Germline loops: CDR1 DFQATT, CDR2 SNEGSKA (reference sequence). The CDR3 loop reads CSARTQERGVYNEQFF. The CDR3 DNA reads TGCAGTGCCAGGACCCAGGAGCGGGGGGTTTACAATGAGCAGTTCTTC.

The gene calls are TRBV28 and TRBJ1-6, with TRBD1 matching 7 bases. The CDR3 totals 12 residues. The J segment lost 7 bases and the V segment lost 8 bases, leaving 2 bases of the junction unmatched. CDR1 and CDR2 (germline): MDHEN, SYDVKM. CDR3 in DNA: TGTGCCAGCGTGGGACAGAATTCACCCCTCCACTTT. Its translation is CASVGQNSPLHF.